Shown below are 13 T cell receptor beta chains from a single sample sequenced in a study of cytomegalovirus exposure and HLA in healthy donors (dated by TCRdb to the late 2010s). Library construction relied on the immunoSEQ multiplex PCR assay. For the multiplex PCR, a mixture combining 60 forward primers for TCR Vbeta segments and 13 reverse primers for TCR Jbeta segments was used. TCRdb obtained this table from immuneACCESS and retained in-frame rearrangements with V and J assigned. These tables miss some clones; where compared with another copy, unresolved V genes account for less than half of the shortfall, and the remainder is unexplained. A total of about 160,000 clones appear in this sample, more than 70% of them only once. Jointly, the top ten make up around 0.93% of the sample. The source material was PBMCs. The receptor source for this set is a man aged 25 to 45 in good health and CMV-seronegative.

The DNA for the CDR3 is TGTGCCACCAGGAGGCAGGAGTCCTACGAGCAGTACTTC. Its translation: CATRRQESYEQYF. The V call is TRBV19, the J call TRBJ2-7; D might be TRBD2 (5 bases). The CDR3 is 13 residues long. The V gene lost 10 bases and the J gene lost 1 base, with 14 bases spanning the gap. Per germline, CDR1 LNHDA and CDR2 SQIVND (reference sequence).

The chain has TRBV6-4 and TRBJ2-1; 10 bases align to TRBD2. The junction had 6 bases not matched to a gene; V was cut back by 5 bases and J by 5 bases. The CDR3 runs to 15 residues. In germline, CDR1 is MRHNA, CDR2 SNTAGT. Written as DNA, the CDR3 is TGTGCCAGCAGTCTACGGACTAGCGGTAACAATGAGCAGTTCTTC. It specifies CASSLRTSGNNEQFF.

This clone appeared once. The chain recombines TRBV7-3 with TRBJ2-3, with a possible D match to TRBD2 (5 bases). There are 14 residues in the CDR3. Germline values: CDR1 SGHTA, CDR2 FQGTGA. V gave up 3 bases and J gave up 2 bases, with 9 bases separating them. The CDR3, as DNA: TGTGCCAGCAGCTTCGGACTCTCCACAGATACGCAGTATTTT. It codes for CASSFGLSTDTQYF.

V gene TRBV6-1 combines with J gene TRBJ2-5; 12 bases agree with TRBD1. The DNA end is more similar to TRBJ2-7, so the J call may be wrong. This CDR3 spans 15 amino acids. Germline assignment: CDR1 MNHNS and CDR2 SASEGT. CDR3 in DNA: TGTGCCAGCAGTGAAGAGGGGACAGGGGGCAGCGAGCAGTACTTC. It is translated as CASSEEGTGGSEQYF.

The chain employs TRBV6-5 and TRBJ2-5; 15 nucleotides match TRBD2. Germline CDR1 is MNHEY and CDR2 is SVGAGI. V trimming: 4 bases; J trimming: 12 bases; junction bases outside the gene matches: 6. This CDR3 contains 14 residues. This CDR3 reads CASSSGLAGGPKYF. The CDR3, as DNA: TGTGCCAGCAGTTCCGGACTAGCGGGGGGGCCTAAGTACTTC.

This chain uses TRBV28 with TRBJ1-5, with a tentative D call TRBD1 (6 bases). CDR1 and CDR2 (germline): MDHEN, SYDVKM. V was cut by 3 bases and J by 5 bases, with 14 bases left in between. This CDR3 is 15 amino acids long. The CDR3: CASSLGAGSDQPQHF. The CDR3 DNA follows: TGTGCCAGCAGTTTGGGGGCAGGGAGCGATCAGCCCCAGCATTTT.

This clone was recorded a few times. The rearrangement uses TRBV5-1 and TRBJ2-3, with D possibly TRBD2 on 6 matching bases. Germline CDR1 reads SGHRS; CDR2 reads YFSETQ. V gave up 0 bases and J gave up 6 bases, with 17 bases separating them. There are 16 residues in the CDR3. DNA of the CDR3: TGCGCCAGCAGCTTGGGGGTGACTAGAGCATTGGATACGCAGTATTTT. It encodes CASSLGVTRALDTQYF.

V usage is TRBV18 and J usage is TRBJ2-1; TRBD2 might be the D (5 bases). Trimming removed 2 bases at V and 2 bases at J, with 10 bases between. The germline V gene encodes CDR1 KGHSH and CDR2 LQKENI. The CDR3 sequence is 15 residues long. CDR3 in amino acids: CASSPIPGTYNEQFF. In nucleotides, the CDR3 is TGTGCCAGCTCACCAATCCCGGGGACCTACAATGAGCAGTTCTTC.

The chain joins TRBV10-2 to TRBJ1-1, with TRBD1 matching 7 bases. Germline V lookup: CDR1 WSHSY, CDR2 SAAADI. The length of the CDR3 is 16 residues. V dropped 3 bases and J dropped 7; count of bases not matched to a gene: 14. The CDR3 DNA sequence: TGCGCCAGCAGTGATATTCTGGGACAGTCGTCTGGTGAAGCTTTCTTT. Translated: CASSDILGQSSGEAFF.

The chain recombines TRBV7-8 with TRBJ2-1; D is perhaps TRBD2 (5 bases). The CDR3 is made up of 17 amino acids. V shed 5 bases and J shed 0 bases, with 17 bases lying between them. Germline lookup yields CDR1 SGHVS and CDR2 FQNEAQ. The CDR3 reads CASSPYLVRDSYNEQFF. In DNA, the CDR3 is TGTGCCAGCAGCCCCTATCTGGTACGGGACTCCTACAATGAGCAGTTCTTC.

This clone turned up a few times. The V call is TRBV6-6, the J call TRBJ2-5; 9 nucleotides match TRBD1. The CDR3 loop spans 14 amino acids. Per the germline V gene, CDR1 is MNHNY and CDR2 is SVGAGI (reference sequence). V lost 4 bases, J lost 6 bases, and 6 bases stayed unmatched. The DNA for the CDR3 is TGTGCCAGCAGTTCCCCGGGACAGGGAAAGACCCAGTACTTC. Protein product: CASSSPGQGKTQYF.

CDR3 nucleotides: TGTGCCAGCAGCCAAAAGACAGGGTACGAGCAGTACTTC. Translating it yields CASSQKTGYEQYF. The chain employs TRBV5-4 and TRBJ2-7; 7 bases align to TRBD1. V shed 4 bases, J shed 4 bases, and the junction held 5 bases outside the gene matches. The CDR3 is 13 amino acids. Looked up from germline, CDR1 is SGHNT and CDR2 is YYREEE (reference sequence).

The V and J genes are TRBV4-2 and TRBJ2-1; 10 nucleotides align to TRBD2. The CDR3 covers 18 residues. V lost 1 base to trimming and J lost 3 bases; unmatched junction nucleotides: 9. Germline V gene sequence: CDR1 LGHNA, CDR2 YNFKEQ. CDR3 coding DNA: TGTGCCAGCAGCCAAGTCCAGCGGGAGGGCACTAGCTACAATGAGCAGTTCTTC. Residues: CASSQVQREGTSYNEQFF.